The T cell receptor beta chain described here comes from a study of blood T cell repertoires in COVID-19. Study context: Donors in the United States, Italy and Spain gave samples during acute or convalescent COVID-19. PBMCs, B-cell-depleted T cells, or T cells were the source of the cDNA or gDNA that made up the material.

Per the original methods: Using reference gene primer amplification, nucleated cell counts were estimated. Some clones are missing from TCRdb's copy, which holds only in-frame ones; the method was immunoSEQ multiplex PCR. V and J calls and clone size are copied from that table; D and trimming were computed from the DNA. The sample consists of around 150,000 clones, approximately 86% of them appearing once. The CDR3 consists of 16 residues. With 6 bases clipped from V and 9 bases from J, the junction kept 9 bases outside the gene matches. Germline CDR1 reads KGHDR; CDR2 reads SFDVKD. What was sequenced was peripheral blood. The origin of this receptor is a man in his fifties or sixties with acute or convalescent COVID-19. The chain combines TRBV24-1 with TRBJ2-1; 14 nucleotides align to TRBD2. The DNA for the CDR3 is TGTGCCACCAGTCCCCCGGGACTAGCGGGAGTCAGTGAGCAGTTCTTC. This codes for CATSPPGLAGVSEQFF.